The following is a T cell receptor (beta chain) sequence with its context. The germline gives CDR1 GTSNPN, CDR2 SVGIG (reference sequence). There are 13 residues in the CDR3. With 0 bases removed from V and 5 bases from J, the gap between germline ends came to 10 bases. Assay used: immunoSEQ multiplex PCR; TCRdb lists only in-frame clones, some missing. The sample carries approximately 160,000 clones, just over 90% recorded once. This record comes from a study of control samples from healthy donors and cancer patients. Sequenced sample: blood. The source is a woman aged 55-69 years in good health. The V gene is TRBV30, the J gene TRBJ2-5; no clear D gene. CDR3: CAWSVVDGETQYF. CDR3 sequence (DNA): TGTGCCTGGAGTGTAGTTGACGGGGAGACCCAGTACTTC.